This T cell receptor beta chain is drawn from a study of CD8+CD57+ T cells in acquired aplastic anemia. Regarding the study as a whole: Patients and controls shared under 30 CD8+ CDR3 sequences, highly expressed in patients.

Genomic DNA acted as the template from which TCR beta VDJ combination and CDR3 sequence profiling were carried out. TCRdb re-called the reads through MiXCR, storing one row per CDR3 protein. The sample has hundreds of thousands of distinct CDR3 sequences, about a third seen once. V lost 2 bases to trimming and J lost 9 bases, with 14 bases between them. This CDR3 region has 15 residues. CDR1 is SGHVS and CDR2 is FQNEAQ in the germline V gene. All patients picked for sequencing had shown, by flow cytometry, an expansion of CD8+CD57+ cells. Patients uniformly had severe acquired aplastic anemia. This clonotype was recorded a few times. Its antigen remains unknown. This could be a read error, since a much larger clone is one nucleotide away.

The chain combines TRBV7-8 with TRBJ1-6; D gene ambiguous. The receptor's source is a human donor with aplastic anemia. The sample was sorted CD4+, CD8+, or CD8+CD57+ T cells (not recorded which) from PBMCs. The CDR3: CASSLFDWQSSPLHF. CDR3 nucleotide sequence: TGTGCCAGCAGCTTATTCGATTGGCAGAGTTCACCCCTCCACTTT. The full variable domain, with the rest looked up from reference TRBV7-8 and TRBJ1-6, is GAGVSQSPRYKVAKRGQDVALRCDPISGHVSLFWYQQALGQGPEFLTYFQNEAQLDKSGLPSDRFFAERPEGSVSTLKIQRTQQEDSAVYLCASSLFDWQSSPLHFGNGTRLTVT.